A selection of T cell receptor beta chains follows, all from one sample in a study of blood T cell repertoires in COVID-19. Generated by immunoSEQ multiplex PCR, the TCRdb table keeps only in-frame clones and is missing some. The table lists over 250,000 clones, around nine tenths of them singletons. Material: PBMCs or T cells enriched from blood (not recorded which). The receptors originated from a woman aged 30 to 39 who had recovered from COVID-19. Each CDR3 is given with its conserved first and last residue. D genes are given only for firm matches. Clone size is shown for a subset of rows, as once, few, many or a class of expanded clone.

DNA	CDR3	J	size	D	V
TGTGCCAGCAGCTCCCGTGGGGCGGCTAACTATGGCTACACCTTC	CASSSRGAANYGYTF	TRBJ1-2	NA	NA	TRBV5-6
TGTGCCAGCAGTGCTCTCAGGGAAAATTCACCCCTCCACTTT	CASSALRENSPLHF	TRBJ1-6	NA	NA	TRBV2
TGTGCCACCAGTGCCTTAGGGGGGGCTGAAGCTTTCTTT	CATSALGGAEAFF	TRBJ1-1	NA	NA	TRBV24-1
TGTGCCAGCTCACGGGACAGGGTTCGCACAGATACGCAGTATTTT	CASSRDRVRTDTQYF	TRBJ2-3	NA	TRBD1	TRBV18
TGTGCCAGCAGTTACGTACAGGGACTAGCGGGAGGTTACGAGCAGTACTTC	CASSYVQGLAGGYEQYF	TRBJ2-7	NA	TRBD2	TRBV6-2/TRBV6-3
TGTGCCAGCAGCTTGCGGTTTGGACAGGGGGCAGCCTACGAGCAGTACTTC	CASSLRFGQGAAYEQYF	TRBJ2-7	NA	TRBD1	TRBV5-4
TGCAGCGTTGAAGATCCCGAGACAGGGAGCTACACCTTC	CSVEDPETGSYTF	TRBJ1-2	NA	TRBD1	TRBV29-1
TGCGCCAGCAGCTTGGGACACTCGAGCTCCTACGAGCAGTACTTC	CASSLGHSSSYEQYF	TRBJ2-7	NA	NA	TRBV5-1
TGTGCCAGCAGCCAGGCGGCCGCTCCTAACACCGGGGAGCTGTTTTTT	CASSQAAAPNTGELFF	TRBJ2-2	once	NA	TRBV3-1/TRBV3-2
TGTGCCAGCACCCTGGCATGGAGCGCTGAAGCTTTCTTT	CASTLAWSAEAFF	TRBJ1-1	few	NA	TRBV12-3/TRBV12-4
TGCAGCGTTGAAACGACAGGGTTTGGCAAAAACATTCAGTACTTC	CSVETTGFGKNIQYF	TRBJ2-4	NA	TRBD1	TRBV29-1
TGTGCCAGCAGCGTGACCAGGGACACTGAAGCTTTCTTT	CASSVTRDTEAFF	TRBJ1-1	NA	NA	TRBV9
TGTGCCAGCAGCTTGACAGGGGGCGCGGGCACCGGGGAGCTGTTTTTT	CASSLTGGAGTGELFF	TRBJ2-2	NA	TRBD1	TRBV11-3
TGTGCCAGCAGCCACTCCACGAGCGGGGGCTGGGGTGTGGATGAAAAACTGTTTTTT	CASSHSTSGGWGVDEKLFF	TRBJ1-4	NA	NA	TRBV3-1/TRBV3-2
TGCAGCGGACAGACCAACTATGGCTACACCTTC	CSGQTNYGYTF	TRBJ1-2	NA	NA	TRBV20-1
TGTGCCAGCCATCCCGGTGAAAACACCGGGGAGCTGTTTTTT	CASHPGENTGELFF	TRBJ2-2	few	NA	TRBV5-4
TGTGCCAGCAGCGCCGGACTAGCGGGAGACTACGAGCAGTACTTC	CASSAGLAGDYEQYF	TRBJ2-7	NA	TRBD2	TRBV5-6
TGTGCCAGCATGGGGACAGGGGGGTATGGCTACACCTTC	CASMGTGGYGYTF	TRBJ1-2	NA	TRBD1	TRBV27
TGTGCCAGCTCACCGGGGACATCCACCAATGAGCAGTTCTTC	CASSPGTSTNEQFF	TRBJ2-1	NA	NA	TRBV18
TGTGCCTGGAGTGCCGGGACTAGCGGGAGATGGGAGCAGTTCTTC	CAWSAGTSGRWEQFF	TRBJ2-1	NA	TRBD2	TRBV30
TGCGCCAGCAGCCAAGCCGGATATCGACAGGGTAGCTCCTACGAGCAGTACTTC	CASSQAGYRQGSSYEQYF	TRBJ2-7	NA	TRBD1	TRBV4-3
TGTGCCAGCAGCCGTTTACGTTTGGGGGGAGTCGGGGAGACCCAGTACTTC	CASSRLRLGGVGETQYF	TRBJ2-5	NA	NA	TRBV5-4
TGTGCCACCAGAAGAGAAGGGGGCGCTGGGGAGACCCAGTACTTC	CATRREGGAGETQYF	TRBJ2-5	NA	TRBD1	TRBV15
TGCAGTGCTCCGTACAATGAGCAGTTCTTC	CSAPYNEQFF	TRBJ2-1	NA	NA	TRBV20-1
TGTGCCAGCAGCCAAGATCACTCTGTGTATCGGATTAGCGGGGGAGAGCAGTACTTC	CASSQDHSVYRISGGEQYF	TRBJ2-7	NA	TRBD2	TRBV4-2
TGTGCCAGCAGTTACGGGACTCCCGATGAGCAGTTCTTC	CASSYGTPDEQFF	TRBJ2-1	NA	NA	TRBV6-5